This T cell receptor beta chain was sequenced for a study of cytomegalovirus exposure and HLA in healthy donors. Study-level points and caveats: CMV serostatus was the sole immune exposure information available. Compared with the approximately 680-donor mean, an Asian-associated ancestry cluster reportedly had fewer N-insertions, according to a later analysis. One cluster of highly shared sequence variants probably arose as a sequencing artifact.

The CDR3 extends over 14 amino acids. In germline, CDR1 is SGHTA, CDR2 FQGNSA. Trimming pared 3 bases from V and 4 bases from J, leaving 13 bases between. The PCR made use of 60 Vbeta and 13 Jbeta primers. Authors' processing steps: An analysis performed later counted 74 million or so unique TCR beta chains (roughly 11 million of them shared). Repertoires were generated with immunoSEQ multiplex PCR, while TCRdb's copy carries only in-frame clones and drops some. Clone size and the V and J calls come from that table; the DNA yielded D and trimming. The profile shows roughly 57,000 clones, roughly four fifths of them singletons. Note on this clone: Its specificity is unknown.

The sample comprised PBMCs. This sequence was found in a man over 45 in good health and CMV-seronegative. The V call is TRBV7-2, the J call TRBJ2-7; D possibly corresponds to TRBD2 (7 bases). CDR3 sequence reads: CASSLGGAVYEQYF. The CDR3 nucleotides are TGTGCCAGCAGCTTGGGGGGGGCAGTTTACGAGCAGTACTTC.